The rows below give T cell receptor beta chains drawn from one sample of a study of human T cells and chemical hapten exposure. One entry per CDR3 protein results from TCRdb running MiXCR on the RACE reads. The sample contains more than 95,000 distinct CDR3 sequences, around 10% of which appear only once. Sequencing used whole blood, obtained in connection with sensitization to the hapten diphenylcyclopropenone (DPC). These receptors all stem from a woman aged 50 to 60 with alopecia areata. Some clones in this sample may be carry-over from other donors' samples. CDR3s include the opening cysteine and the closing phenylalanine or tryptophan. The order of the fields is clone size, J gene, V gene, D gene, CDR3 protein, CDR3 DNA. The D gene is left open where the match is weak. Only some rows state a clone size, as once, few, many or a class for expanded clones.

many TRBJ1-1 TRBV12-3/TRBV12-4 . CASSRLSMNTEAFF TGTGCCAGCAGTCGGCTCAGTATGAACACTGAAGCTTTCTTT
. TRBJ2-1 TRBV11-2 TRBD2 CASRLLAGANNEQFF TGTGCCAGCAGACTACTAGCGGGCGCGAACAATGAGCAGTTCTTC
many TRBJ1-1 TRBV20-1 . CSAANPGLRDTEAFF TGCAGTGCTGCAAATCCGGGTCTTAGGGACACTGAAGCTTTCTTT
many TRBJ2-1 TRBV6-5 TRBD1 CASRRTGTGSYNEQFF TGTGCCAGCAGAAGAACAGGGACAGGCTCCTACAATGAGCAGTTCTTC
. TRBJ2-1 TRBV4-3 . CASSQDGQGYEQFF TGCGCCAGCAGCCAAGATGGGCAGGGCTATGAGCAGTTCTTC
many TRBJ2-3 TRBV20-1 . CSANPGATDTQYF TGCAGTGCTAACCCGGGGGCCACAGATACGCAGTATTTT
few TRBJ2-1 TRBV12-3/TRBV12-4 . CASIAGLGGADEQFF TGTGCCAGCATCGCTGGGTTAGGGGGGGCGGATGAGCAGTTCTTC
. TRBJ1-6 TRBV27 . CASSLGGLAPLHF TGTGCCAGCAGTTTAGGGGGTCTGGCACCCCTCCACTTT
few TRBJ1-5 TRBV12-3/TRBV12-4 TRBD1 CASSPGRQGGQPQHF TGTGCCAGCAGCCCAGGTAGACAGGGAGGTCAGCCCCAGCATTTT
. TRBJ2-3 TRBV7-6 . CASSPSPTDTQYF TGTGCCAGCAGCCCCTCCCCCACAGATACGCAGTATTTT
. TRBJ1-6 TRBV12-3/TRBV12-4 . CASSSQGLGNSPLHF TGTGCCAGCAGTTCTCAGGGTTTGGGTAATTCACCCCTCCACTTT
few TRBJ1-1 TRBV18 TRBD1 CASSPPDRVRGFF TGTGCCAGCTCACCACCTGACAGGGTGAGAGGTTTCTTT
few TRBJ2-1 TRBV10-3 . CAISEPSSGPPDEQFF TGTGCCATCAGTGAGCCCAGCTCCGGCCCTCCCGATGAGCAGTTCTTC
many TRBJ2-7 TRBV27 . CASSLTPNDEQYF TGTGCCAGCAGTTTGACCCCCAATGACGAGCAGTACTTC
many TRBJ1-6 TRBV13 . CASSKNPRDYNSPLHF TGTGCCAGCAGCAAAAACCCCCGGGACTATAATTCACCCCTCCACTTT
few TRBJ2-7 TRBV5-5 TRBD2 CASSHRDYYYEQYF TGTGCCAGCAGCCACCGGGACTACTACTACGAGCAGTACTTC
. TRBJ2-5 TRBV5-8 . CASSLGSDETQYF TGTGCCAGCAGCTTGGGTTCTGATGAGACCCAGTACTTC
. TRBJ1-3 TRBV12-3/TRBV12-4 . CASSFPRQVSGNTIYF TGTGCCAGCAGTTTCCCCAGACAGGTATCTGGAAACACCATATATTTT
. TRBJ2-5 TRBV7-2 . CASSFQATQYF TGTGCCAGCAGCTTTCAGGCGACCCAGTACTTC
. TRBJ2-4 TRBV28 . CASTDPRGPGAKNIQYF TGTGCCAGCACCGATCCCCGGGGCCCGGGGGCCAAAAACATTCAGTACTTC
few TRBJ2-6 TRBV28 . CATFFNVLTF TGTGCCACCTTCTTCAACGTCCTGACTTTC
few TRBJ1-5 TRBV24-1 TRBD1 CATSDLGTGDNQPQHF TGTGCCACCAGTGATTTAGGGACAGGGGACAATCAGCCCCAGCATTTT
. TRBJ2-1 TRBV29-1 . CSVAGGPSSYNEQSF TGCAGCGTTGCGGGGGGCCCAAGCTCCTACAATGAGCAGTCCTTC
few TRBJ1-6 TRBV7-9 . CASSPPPGQSSYNSPLHF TGTGCCAGCAGCCCACCCCCCGGTCAAAGCTCCTATAATTCACCCCTCCACTTT
. TRBJ2-3 TRBV7-9 . CASSPGPLWQYF TGTGCCAGCAGCCCCGGACCTCTTTGGCAGTATTTT
many TRBJ2-7 TRBV4-2 . CASSPVGGVTYEQYF TGTGCCAGCAGCCCGGTTGGCGGGGTAACCTACGAGCAGTACTTC
. TRBJ1-5 TRBV2 . CASSPLENQPQHF TGTGCCAGCAGTCCGTTAGAAAATCAGCCCCAGCATTTT
few TRBJ1-1 TRBV27 TRBD1 CASSPRTGLGTEAFF TGTGCCAGCAGCCCACGGACAGGTTTAGGCACTGAAGCTTTCTTT
. TRBJ2-7 TRBV28 TRBD1 CASSLLGTGSYEQYF TGTGCCAGCAGTTTATTAGGGACAGGCTCCTACGAGCAGTACTTC